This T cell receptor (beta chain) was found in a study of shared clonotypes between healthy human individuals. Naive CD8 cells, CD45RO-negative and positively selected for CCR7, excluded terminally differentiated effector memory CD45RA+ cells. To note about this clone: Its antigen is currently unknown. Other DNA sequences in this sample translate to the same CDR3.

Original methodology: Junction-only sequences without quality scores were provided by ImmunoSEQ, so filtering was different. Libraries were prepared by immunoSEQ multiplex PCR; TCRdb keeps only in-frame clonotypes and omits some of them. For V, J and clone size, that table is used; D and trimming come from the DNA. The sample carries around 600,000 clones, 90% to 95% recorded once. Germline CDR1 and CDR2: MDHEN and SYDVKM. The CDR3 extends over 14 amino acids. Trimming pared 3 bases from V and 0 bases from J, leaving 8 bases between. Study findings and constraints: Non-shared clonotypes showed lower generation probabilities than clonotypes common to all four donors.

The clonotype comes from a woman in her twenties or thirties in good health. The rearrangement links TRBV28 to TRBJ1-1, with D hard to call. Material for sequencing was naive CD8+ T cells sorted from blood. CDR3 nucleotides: TGTGCCAGCAGTTTCGGCGGGATGAACACTGAAGCTTTCTTT. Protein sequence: CASSFGGMNTEAFF.